This note documents a single T cell receptor beta chain sequence. There is no known antigen for this receptor. Base-call qualities are not available, and no considerably larger clone is one nucleotide away. To demonstrate the VDJtools post-analysis software, TCR beta repertoires were profiled from the peripheral blood of about 13 young patients with multiple sclerosis. The patients with multiple sclerosis were children and adolescents between roughly 6 and 16 years of age. The data stem from a study of post-analysis software for immune sequencing data (dated by TCRdb to the mid-2010s). With respect to the entire study: The recorded disease courses included relapsing-remitting, secondary progressive and progressive-relapsing multiple sclerosis, and some patients had no subtype annotation. The patient repertoires were compared against 11 previously published healthy control repertoires obtained from donors aged roughly 6 to 28 years. A subset of samples was prepared in parallel using single-end sample barcoding, then pooled and co-amplified after Illumina adapter ligation.

The library was obtained by PCR. These reads were obtained on an Illumina HiSeq 2500. To reduce PCR and sequencing biases, unique molecular identifiers were built into the TCR beta cDNA libraries. Roughly 500,000 cDNA molecules were obtained for every 1 to 10 million input T cells, so each molecule roughly corresponded to one T cell. The patient libraries were prepared and sequenced using the same protocol as the earlier healthy control dataset. Within a given batch, samples were prepared together, multiplexed and sequenced on the same HiSeq lane. The authors processed their data as follows. Raw barcoded reads were processed with MIGEC, discarding single-read molecular identifier groups before consensus assembly and CDR3 extraction. VDJtools was used for post-analysis of the clonotype tables, and diversity was normalized by down-sampling every dataset to the size of the smallest sample. In repertoire overlap clustering, CDR3 amino acid sequences, but not nucleotide sequences, were matched to correct batch-related cross-sample contamination. TCRdb passed the public sequencing reads through fastp at Q25 and MiXCR, retaining productive beta sequences. Here each entry gathers all rows of one CDR3 protein and keeps the most common genes and DNA. The V and J calls reflect TCRdb's pipeline rather than the authors' work. Counted in this sample were approximately 730,000 distinct CDR3 sequences; approximately 44% of them appeared once. The ten largest clones capture roughly 5% of the sample.

The study at large found these results: The control group was slightly older than the multiple sclerosis patient group. Normalized Chao1 diversity was significantly lower in multiple sclerosis patients than controls, suggesting substantial peripheral T-cell clonal expansion. Strong co-clustering of samples prepared in the same batch was shown by direct clustering with F measure, prompting a batch-effect correction.

The sample comprised blood. The TCR sequence derives from a girl aged 10 to 17 with multiple sclerosis.

The CDR3 here reads CSARAEGLYEQYF. The DNA reads as follows: TGCAGTGCTAGAGCAGAAGGGTTATACGAGCAGTACTTC. The receptor chain draws on TRBV20-1 and TRBJ2-7; the D gene cannot be resolved reliably. The CDR3 runs 13 residues from the cysteine to the phenylalanine. This entry keeps only the CDR3 DNA: 39 bases, framed from base 1. Relative to germline, V is 1 base shorter and J is 4 bases shorter, with 11 bases between their ends. Sequences DFQATT (CDR1) and SNEGSKA (CDR2) are obtained from the germline V gene (reference sequence).